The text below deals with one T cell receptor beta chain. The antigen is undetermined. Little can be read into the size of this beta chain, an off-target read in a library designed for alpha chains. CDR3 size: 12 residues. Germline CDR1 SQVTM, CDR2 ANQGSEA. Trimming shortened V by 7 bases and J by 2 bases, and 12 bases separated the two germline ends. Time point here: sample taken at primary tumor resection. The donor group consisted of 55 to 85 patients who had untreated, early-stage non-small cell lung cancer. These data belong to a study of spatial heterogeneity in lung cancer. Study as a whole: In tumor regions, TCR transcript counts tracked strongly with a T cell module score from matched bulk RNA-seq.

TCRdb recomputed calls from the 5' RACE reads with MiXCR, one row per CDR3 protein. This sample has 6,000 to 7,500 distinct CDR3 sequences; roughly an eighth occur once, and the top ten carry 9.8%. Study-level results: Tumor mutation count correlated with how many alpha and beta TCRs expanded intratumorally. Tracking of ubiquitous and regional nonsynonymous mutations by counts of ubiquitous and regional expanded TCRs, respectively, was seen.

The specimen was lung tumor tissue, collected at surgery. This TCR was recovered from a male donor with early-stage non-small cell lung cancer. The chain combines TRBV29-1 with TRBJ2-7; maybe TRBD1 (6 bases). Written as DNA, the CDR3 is TGCAGCGCTAGGGACAACCCCTACGAGCAGTACTTC. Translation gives CSARDNPYEQYF.